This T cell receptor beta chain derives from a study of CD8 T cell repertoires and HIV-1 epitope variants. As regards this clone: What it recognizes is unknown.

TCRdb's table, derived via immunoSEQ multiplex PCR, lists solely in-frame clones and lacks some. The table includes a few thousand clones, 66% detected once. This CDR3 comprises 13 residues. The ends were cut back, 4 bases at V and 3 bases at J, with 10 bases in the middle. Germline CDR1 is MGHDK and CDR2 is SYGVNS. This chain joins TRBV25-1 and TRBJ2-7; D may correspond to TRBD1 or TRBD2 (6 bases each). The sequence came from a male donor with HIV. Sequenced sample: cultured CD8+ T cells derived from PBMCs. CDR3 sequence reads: CASSVEGHYEQYF. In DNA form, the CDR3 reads TGTGCCAGCAGTGTGGAGGGACACTACGAGCAGTACTTC.